This T cell receptor beta chain was identified during a study of blood T cells in healthy people across ages. This clonotype was seen more than once but under ten times. The antigen remains unidentified. Study-wide findings and caveats: While age rose, TCR beta diversity per million T cells dropped in a roughly linear way.

The germline V gene encodes CDR1 DFQATT and CDR2 SNEGSKA (reference sequence). V lost 6 bases, J lost 9 bases, and 10 bases stayed unmatched. The CDR3 has 15 residues. The use of a sample-barcoded 5' primer and a J-beta primer mix characterized a second PCR of roughly 7 to 12 cycles. Each CDR3 protein gets one entry after TCRdb re-called the 5' RACE reads with MiXCR. The repertoire consists of about 640,000 distinct CDR3 sequences, with under 65% occurring once and the leading ten covering around 37%. The chain carries TRBV20-1 and TRBJ2-1, with 14 bases aligning to TRBD2. This receptor was taken from a man aged 55-75 years in good health. Sequencing was done on a sample of blood. CDR3 sequence (DNA): TGCAGTGCGCGGGGACTAGCGGGGGTCGGTGGTGAGCAGTTCTTC. Its translation is CSARGLAGVGGEQFF.